These T cell receptor beta chains were read from a single sample in a study of cytomegalovirus exposure and HLA in healthy donors. Clones were sequenced by immunoSEQ multiplex PCR, and TCRdb holds only the in-frame ones, with some missing. The table includes 100,000 to 150,000 clones, 65% to 90% detected once. Sequencing used PBMCs. These receptors were obtained from a man aged 18 to 29 in good health and CMV-seronegative. Both conserved end residues are part of each CDR3. The D gene is left open where the match is weak. Part of the rows lack a size; the others show once, few, many or a class for expanded clones.

D,size,J,V,CDR3,DNA
NA,NA,TRBJ1-1,TRBV15,CATSSRVTEAFF,TGTGCCACCAGCAGCCGGGTCACTGAAGCTTTCTTT
NA,NA,TRBJ1-4,TRBV11-2,CASSSPWTPWREKLFF,TGTGCCAGCAGCTCACCATGGACTCCTTGGCGGGAAAAACTGTTTTTT
TRBD1,NA,TRBJ2-7,TRBV7-2,CASSSTLGQGTYEQYF,TGTGCCAGCAGCTCAACGTTGGGACAGGGGACCTACGAGCAGTACTTC
NA,NA,TRBJ2-1,TRBV5-1,CASSLVAGQDNEQFF,TGCGCCAGCAGCTTGGTGGCAGGACAAGACAATGAGCAGTTCTTC
NA,NA,TRBJ1-2,TRBV5-1,CASSWHVDYNYGYTF,TGCGCCAGCAGCTGGCACGTCGACTATAACTATGGCTACACCTTC
TRBD1,NA,TRBJ1-4,TRBV27,CASSLWWTGGVIGEKLFF,TGTGCCAGCAGTTTATGGTGGACAGGGGGCGTAATCGGCGAAAAACTGTTTTTT
NA,NA,TRBJ2-1,TRBV7-2,CASSLNRGGDEQFF,TGTGCCAGCAGCTTAAACAGGGGGGGCGATGAGCAGTTCTTC
TRBD1,NA,TRBJ2-2,TRBV28,CASSFRDRGLRELFF,TGTGCCAGCAGTTTCCGGGACAGGGGGCTTCGCGAGCTGTTTTTT
NA,NA,TRBJ1-5,TRBV28,CASSLSPVNQPQHF,TGTGCCAGCAGCCTCTCTCCGGTGAATCAGCCCCAGCATTTT
NA,NA,TRBJ1-3,TRBV7-2,CASSLERTAAGNTIYF,TGTGCCAGCAGCTTAGAGCGGACAGCTGCTGGAAACACCATATATTTT
NA,NA,TRBJ2-3,TRBV27,CASRTSGRVTDTQYF,TGTGCCAGCAGGACCTCTGGGAGAGTAACAGATACGCAGTATTTT
NA,few,TRBJ1-5,TRBV6-5,CASNPLASGQPQHF,TGTGCCAGCAACCCCCTAGCTTCAGGTCAGCCCCAGCATTTT
NA,NA,TRBJ1-3,TRBV7-2,CASSLHRVDRNTIYF,TGTGCCAGCAGCTTACACAGGGTGGATAGAAACACCATATATTTT
NA,NA,TRBJ1-1,TRBV4-1,CASSQERGVNTEAFF,TGCGCCAGCAGCCAAGAACGGGGAGTCAACACTGAAGCTTTCTTT
NA,NA,TRBJ2-1,TRBV5-8,CASSLEAGAEQFF,TGTGCCAGCAGCTTGGAGGCAGGCGCTGAGCAGTTCTTC
NA,NA,TRBJ1-1,TRBV4-3,CASSRGTLGVVTEAFF,TGCGCCAGCAGCCGCGGGACCCTGGGTGTGGTCACTGAAGCTTTCTTT
TRBD1,NA,TRBJ1-3,TRBV10-3,CAISESGQGYGNTIYF,TGTGCCATCAGTGAGTCCGGACAGGGATATGGAAACACCATATATTTT
NA,NA,TRBJ2-1,TRBV28,CATHLRGRHNEQFF,TGTGCCACCCACCTCAGGGGGAGGCACAATGAGCAGTTCTTC
NA,few,TRBJ1-2,TRBV7-9,CASIPPDSIFYGYTF,TGTGCCAGCATCCCTCCGGACAGCATATTCTATGGCTACACCTTC
TRBD1,NA,TRBJ1-2,TRBV6-5,CASSYGTGIFYGYTF,TGTGCCAGCAGTTACGGGACAGGGATCTTTTATGGCTACACCTTC
TRBD1,NA,TRBJ2-1,TRBV6-1,CASSEDGRRQGIGEQFF,TGTGCCAGCAGTGAAGACGGCCGTCGACAGGGGATAGGTGAGCAGTTCTTC
NA,NA,TRBJ1-2,TRBV10-3,CAISDEVVNYGYTF,TGTGCCATCAGTGACGAGGTGGTTAACTATGGCTACACCTTC
NA,NA,TRBJ1-5,TRBV28,CASSLLDTRQPQHF,TGTGCCAGCAGTCTCCTTGACACGAGACAGCCCCAGCATTTT
TRBD1,NA,TRBJ1-2,TRBV7-2,CASSLRDRGSYGYTF,TGTGCCAGCAGCCTCCGGGACAGGGGTTCTTATGGCTACACCTTC
NA,NA,TRBJ1-2,TRBV30,CALVRVGYTF,TGTGCCTTGGTCAGGGTTGGCTACACCTTC
NA,NA,TRBJ2-6,TRBV9,CASSVGRSDGANVLTF,TGTGCCAGCAGCGTAGGCAGAAGTGATGGGGCCAACGTCCTGACTTTC
TRBD1,NA,TRBJ2-2,TRBV7-2,CASSLQSQGNAGELFF,TGTGCCAGCAGCCTGCAGTCACAGGGGAATGCCGGGGAGCTGTTTTTT
TRBD1,NA,TRBJ1-5,TRBV2,CASSLSRTGMDYSNQPQHF,TGTGCCAGCAGTCTTTCCCGGACAGGGATGGATTATAGCAATCAGCCCCAGCATTTT
NA,NA,TRBJ2-2,TRBV11-1,CASQPGATNTGELFF,TGTGCCAGCCAACCTGGGGCAACGAACACCGGGGAGCTGTTTTTT
TRBD1,NA,TRBJ1-5,TRBV30,CAWSPTGNQPQHF,TGTGCCTGGTCCCCGACAGGGAATCAGCCCCAGCATTTT
NA,NA,TRBJ2-7,TRBV19,CASSRGGKYEQYF,TGTGCCAGTAGCCGCGGGGGCAAATACGAGCAGTACTTC
NA,NA,TRBJ2-7,TRBV13,CASSTRTVITYEQYF,TGTGCCAGCAGCACCCGGACAGTTATTACCTACGAGCAGTACTTC
NA,NA,TRBJ2-1,TRBV7-9,CASSLKFRETGSYNEQFF,TGTGCCAGCAGCTTAAAATTTCGGGAGACGGGCTCCTACAATGAGCAGTTCTTC
TRBD1,once,TRBJ1-2,TRBV2,CAGVDRDHGYTF,TGTGCCGGGGTGGACAGGGATCATGGCTACACCTTC
TRBD1,NA,TRBJ1-1,TRBV28,CASSRPGQGFVAFF,TGTGCCAGCAGTCGCCCGGGACAGGGATTTGTAGCTTTCTTT
NA,NA,TRBJ1-2,TRBV27,CASTQDKAAGYTF,TGTGCCAGCACCCAGGACAAGGCTGCCGGCTACACCTTC
TRBD1,NA,TRBJ1-5,TRBV28,CASRNHGTESNQPQHF,TGTGCCAGCAGGAACCACGGGACAGAAAGCAATCAGCCCCAGCATTTT
NA,few,TRBJ1-5,TRBV4-3,CASSQGVRGGGNQPQHF,TGCGCCAGCAGCCAAGGGGTTAGGGGTGGAGGCAATCAGCCCCAGCATTTT
NA,NA,TRBJ1-5,TRBV28,CASSFLRSRDQPQHF,TGTGCCAGCAGTTTCCTCCGGTCCCGGGATCAGCCCCAGCATTTT
NA,once,TRBJ2-7,TRBV6-6,CASSPNGSREQYF,TGTGCCAGCAGTCCGAACGGGAGCCGCGAGCAGTACTTC
TRBD1,NA,TRBJ1-2,TRBV10-3,CAISESRGQSYGYTF,TGTGCCATCAGTGAGTCCAGGGGGCAGTCGTATGGCTACACCTTC
NA,NA,TRBJ1-5,TRBV19,CASSGDTNQPQHF,TGTGCCAGTAGTGGGGACACTAATCAGCCCCAGCATTTT
TRBD1,NA,TRBJ2-2,TRBV7-3,CASSPDRVATGELFF,TGTGCCAGCAGCCCGGACAGGGTGGCGACCGGGGAGCTGTTTTTT
TRBD2,few,TRBJ2-3,TRBV7-2,CATPPAGTSGGSTDTQYF,TGTGCCACTCCCCCGGCAGGGACTAGCGGGGGAAGCACAGATACGCAGTATTTT
NA,few,TRBJ1-6,TRBV5-1,CASSLVEHPNSPLHF,TGCGCCAGCAGCTTGGTGGAGCACCCCAATTCACCCCTCCACTTT
TRBD2,NA,TRBJ2-1,TRBV19,CASSISGGSYNEQFF,TGTGCCAGTAGTATTAGCGGGGGCTCCTACAATGAGCAGTTCTTC
TRBD1,few,TRBJ1-4,TRBV5-5,CASNRRTGSNEKLFF,TGTGCCAGCAACCGGAGGACAGGGTCTAATGAAAAACTGTTTTTT
NA,NA,TRBJ1-1,TRBV7-9,CASSFTGPTGEAFF,TGTGCCAGCAGCTTCACTGGGCCTACAGGGGAAGCTTTCTTT
TRBD2,NA,TRBJ2-1,TRBV5-6,CASSIPRFGEGAMKQFF,TGTGCCAGCAGCATCCCACGGTTTGGGGAGGGTGCAATGAAGCAGTTCTTC
TRBD1,once,TRBJ1-4,TRBV29-1,CSAGGTNEKLFF,TGCAGCGCAGGGGGAACTAATGAAAAACTGTTTTTT
TRBD1,NA,TRBJ1-6,TRBV5-1,CASSLLWDRTNSPLHF,TGCGCCAGCAGCTTGCTGTGGGACAGGACCAATTCACCCCTCCACTTT
NA,NA,TRBJ1-1,TRBV6-5,CASSPDFLGSTEAFF,TGTGCCAGCAGCCCAGACTTTTTGGGGAGCACTGAAGCTTTCTTT